A selection of T cell receptor beta chains follows, all from one sample in a study of T cells after yellow fever vaccination. TCRdb passed the 5' RACE reads through MiXCR, listing each CDR3 protein once. The sample has approximately 450,000 distinct CDR3 sequences; about 19% are singletons. Sequences were derived from PBMCs, sampled before the yellow fever booster vaccination. The receptor set was obtained from a young man who received the YFV17D yellow fever vaccine. CDR3s include the opening cysteine and the closing phenylalanine or tryptophan. Each record gives: clone size, J gene, V gene, D gene, CDR3 DNA, CDR3 protein. The D gene is left open where the match is weak. Not all rows give a size; the values are once, few, many and, for expanded clones, a class.

abundance: many; j_gene: TRBJ2-7; v_gene: TRBV10-3; d_gene: TRBD1; CDR3nt: TGTGCCATCAGTTGGACAGGGCTCAACGAGCAGTACTTC; CDR3aa: CAISWTGLNEQYF
abundance: many; j_gene: TRBJ1-2; v_gene: TRBV7-9; d_gene: TRBD1; CDR3nt: TGTGCCAGCAGCCGGGACAGGGGCTATGGCTACACCTTC; CDR3aa: CASSRDRGYGYTF
abundance: -; j_gene: TRBJ2-3; v_gene: TRBV12-3/TRBV12-4; d_gene: TRBD2; CDR3nt: TGTGCCAGCAGTTTAGCATTGGCTAGCGGAAGCACAGATACGCAGTATTTT; CDR3aa: CASSLALASGSTDTQYF
abundance: -; j_gene: TRBJ1-2; v_gene: TRBV7-2; d_gene: -; CDR3nt: TGTGCCAGCAGCGTGGTAGGGGGAAGTTACGGCTACACCTTC; CDR3aa: CASSVVGGSYGYTF
abundance: few; j_gene: TRBJ2-3; v_gene: TRBV5-1; d_gene: TRBD2; CDR3nt: TGCGCCAGCAGGCCGGGACTAGCTGGCACAGATACGCAGTATTTT; CDR3aa: CASRPGLAGTDTQYF
abundance: few; j_gene: TRBJ2-3; v_gene: TRBV6-2/TRBV6-3; d_gene: -; CDR3nt: TGTGCCAGCAGGCTACCTAGCGCGGGTACCCGCACAGATACGCAGTATTTT; CDR3aa: CASRLPSAGTRTDTQYF
abundance: -; j_gene: TRBJ2-5; v_gene: TRBV5-5; d_gene: TRBD1; CDR3nt: TGTGCCAGCAGCGAGGGACAGGCGATTAGGGTGTGGGAGACCCAGTACTTC; CDR3aa: CASSEGQAIRVWETQYF
abundance: few; j_gene: TRBJ1-5; v_gene: TRBV6-6; d_gene: -; CDR3nt: TGTGCGGAGGGGGGCACGAGCAATCAGCCCCAGCATTTT; CDR3aa: CAEGGTSNQPQHF
abundance: -; j_gene: TRBJ2-1; v_gene: TRBV6-2/TRBV6-3; d_gene: TRBD1; CDR3nt: TGTGCCAGCAGTTCCCCGGGACAGGGACTTCCTGAGCAGTTCTTC; CDR3aa: CASSSPGQGLPEQFF
abundance: few; j_gene: TRBJ2-5; v_gene: TRBV4-2; d_gene: -; CDR3nt: TGTGCCAGCAGCCAAGGGGTGCTAGAAGAGGGAGAGACCCAGTACTTC; CDR3aa: CASSQGVLEEGETQYF
abundance: -; j_gene: TRBJ2-3; v_gene: TRBV9; d_gene: -; CDR3nt: TGTGCCAGCAGCGTAGAGGTGACGTTCACAGATACGCAGTATTTT; CDR3aa: CASSVEVTFTDTQYF
abundance: -; j_gene: TRBJ2-1; v_gene: TRBV7-2; d_gene: -; CDR3nt: TGTGCCACCACAGCGTACAATGAGCAGTTCTTC; CDR3aa: CATTAYNEQFF
abundance: few; j_gene: TRBJ2-3; v_gene: TRBV12-3/TRBV12-4; d_gene: TRBD2; CDR3nt: TGTGCCAGCAGTTTAGATTCTAGCGGGGCAACGGATACGCAGTATTTT; CDR3aa: CASSLDSSGATDTQYF
abundance: few; j_gene: TRBJ1-5; v_gene: TRBV6-6; d_gene: -; CDR3nt: TGTGCCAGCAGTGTTGGGGGGCCCCAGCATTTT; CDR3aa: CASSVGGPQHF
abundance: -; j_gene: TRBJ2-6; v_gene: TRBV20-1; d_gene: -; CDR3nt: TGCAGTGTGGCTCTACCTGGGGCCAACGTCCTGACTTTC; CDR3aa: CSVALPGANVLTF
abundance: many; j_gene: TRBJ2-7; v_gene: TRBV18; d_gene: -; CDR3nt: TGTGCCAGCTCACCCGGGGGGCACTCCTACGAGCAGTACTTC; CDR3aa: CASSPGGHSYEQYF
abundance: -; j_gene: TRBJ2-1; v_gene: TRBV5-6; d_gene: -; CDR3nt: TGTGCCAGCAGCTTGCCGGGCAGGGGCTCCTACAATGAGCAGTTCTTC; CDR3aa: CASSLPGRGSYNEQFF
abundance: few; j_gene: TRBJ2-1; v_gene: TRBV10-3; d_gene: TRBD2; CDR3nt: TGTGCCATCAGTAGGACTAGCGGGGTGTACAATGAGCAGTTCTTC; CDR3aa: CAISRTSGVYNEQFF
abundance: few; j_gene: TRBJ2-3; v_gene: TRBV7-9; d_gene: TRBD2; CDR3nt: TGTGCCAGCAGCTTACGACTAGCGGGCCGCACAGATACGCAGTATTTT; CDR3aa: CASSLRLAGRTDTQYF
abundance: -; j_gene: TRBJ2-1; v_gene: TRBV24-1; d_gene: -; CDR3nt: TGTGCCACCAGTGATTCGTCGGGGGACAATGAGCAGTTCTTC; CDR3aa: CATSDSSGDNEQFF
abundance: few; j_gene: TRBJ1-2; v_gene: TRBV7-9; d_gene: TRBD1; CDR3nt: TGTGCCAGCAGCTCGGGGACAGGGAATGTCTACACCTTC; CDR3aa: CASSSGTGNVYTF
abundance: few; j_gene: TRBJ2-2; v_gene: TRBV2; d_gene: -; CDR3nt: TGTGCCAGCACCGAGAGAGAATCGAACACCGGGGAGCTGTTTTTT; CDR3aa: CASTERESNTGELFF
abundance: -; j_gene: TRBJ2-1; v_gene: TRBV7-9; d_gene: TRBD2; CDR3nt: TGTGCCAGCAGGGATCTAGCGGATGAGCAGTTCTTC; CDR3aa: CASRDLADEQFF
abundance: -; j_gene: TRBJ2-1; v_gene: TRBV12-3/TRBV12-4; d_gene: -; CDR3nt: TGTGCCAGCAGTTTGATCCGGCTCCTTAACAATGAGCAGTTCTTC; CDR3aa: CASSLIRLLNNEQFF
abundance: few; j_gene: TRBJ2-5; v_gene: TRBV7-3; d_gene: TRBD1; CDR3nt: TGTGCCAGCAGCCTACGAGGTCTGATGGCGGTACAGGGGGAGACCCAGTACTTC; CDR3aa: CASSLRGLMAVQGETQYF
abundance: few; j_gene: TRBJ1-4; v_gene: TRBV4-3; d_gene: -; CDR3nt: TGCGCCAGCAGCCAAGAAAAAGGGCTGGGGGAAAAACTGTTTTTT; CDR3aa: CASSQEKGLGEKLFF
abundance: -; j_gene: TRBJ2-4; v_gene: TRBV28; d_gene: TRBD1; CDR3nt: TGTGCCAGCAGTTTAACACAGGGGGTTGAAAACATTCAGTACTTC; CDR3aa: CASSLTQGVENIQYF
abundance: many; j_gene: TRBJ2-1; v_gene: TRBV20-1; d_gene: -; CDR3nt: TGCAGTGCTAGAGCCGACACCTCTATTGGCAATGAGCAGTTCTTC; CDR3aa: CSARADTSIGNEQFF
abundance: -; j_gene: TRBJ1-4; v_gene: TRBV9; d_gene: -; CDR3nt: TGTGCCAGCAGTAGGGCCCCGCCGATGGATGAAAAACTGTTTTTT; CDR3aa: CASSRAPPMDEKLFF
abundance: -; j_gene: TRBJ1-6; v_gene: TRBV9; d_gene: -; CDR3nt: TGTGCCAGCAGCGTAGCTAGGGCAGACTCACCCCTCCACTTT; CDR3aa: CASSVARADSPLHF
abundance: -; j_gene: TRBJ2-3; v_gene: TRBV6-7; d_gene: -; CDR3nt: TGTGCCAGTAACAAAAACGAGGATACGCAGTATTTT; CDR3aa: CASNKNEDTQYF
abundance: many; j_gene: TRBJ2-3; v_gene: TRBV24-1; d_gene: -; CDR3nt: TGTGCCACCAGTGAGGTTAGCACAGATACGCAGTATTTT; CDR3aa: CATSEVSTDTQYF
abundance: -; j_gene: TRBJ2-1; v_gene: TRBV7-6; d_gene: -; CDR3nt: TGTGCCAGCAGCCAGTTAGACAGGCACAATGAGCAGTTCTTC; CDR3aa: CASSQLDRHNEQFF
abundance: many; j_gene: TRBJ2-1; v_gene: TRBV29-1; d_gene: -; CDR3nt: TGCAGCGTTGGCGAACAGATTAACAATGAGCAGTTCTTC; CDR3aa: CSVGEQINNEQFF
abundance: few; j_gene: TRBJ2-2; v_gene: TRBV5-5; d_gene: -; CDR3nt: TGTGCCAGCAGTAGCGAGTGGACCGGGGAGCTGTTTTTT; CDR3aa: CASSSEWTGELFF
abundance: -; j_gene: TRBJ2-1; v_gene: TRBV7-8; d_gene: -; CDR3nt: TGTGCCAGCAGCCCAGGACATGATGAGCAGTTCTTC; CDR3aa: CASSPGHDEQFF
abundance: many; j_gene: TRBJ2-2; v_gene: TRBV7-2; d_gene: TRBD1; CDR3nt: TGTGCCAGCAGCTTATCGTTCCCAGGGGGAACCGGGGAGCTGTTTTTT; CDR3aa: CASSLSFPGGTGELFF
abundance: -; j_gene: TRBJ2-3; v_gene: TRBV12-3/TRBV12-4; d_gene: TRBD2; CDR3nt: TGTGCCAGCAGTCCTCCCCCGACTAGCGGGGGTACTGGCACAGATACGCAGTATTTT; CDR3aa: CASSPPPTSGGTGTDTQYF
abundance: -; j_gene: TRBJ2-1; v_gene: TRBV29-1; d_gene: TRBD2; CDR3nt: TGCAGCGTAGCGACTAGCGGGGCTAGCTCCTACAATGAGCAGTTCTTC; CDR3aa: CSVATSGASSYNEQFF
abundance: -; j_gene: TRBJ2-4; v_gene: TRBV6-6; d_gene: -; CDR3nt: TGTGCCAGCAGTAAGACAGTCGCCTGGGCCAAAAACATTCAGTACTTC; CDR3aa: CASSKTVAWAKNIQYF
abundance: few; j_gene: TRBJ1-5; v_gene: TRBV29-1; d_gene: -; CDR3nt: TGCAGCGTTGGGGGGGCATGGAATCAGCCCCAGCATTTT; CDR3aa: CSVGGAWNQPQHF
abundance: many; j_gene: TRBJ2-1; v_gene: TRBV4-2; d_gene: -; CDR3nt: TGTGCCAGCAGCCGGGACGGGGGTTCCTACAATGAGCAGTTCTTC; CDR3aa: CASSRDGGSYNEQFF
abundance: -; j_gene: TRBJ2-7; v_gene: TRBV3-1; d_gene: TRBD1; CDR3nt: TGTGCCAGCAGCCATCAGGGGGCGGCCTACGAGCAGTACTTC; CDR3aa: CASSHQGAAYEQYF
abundance: -; j_gene: TRBJ2-1; v_gene: TRBV5-1; d_gene: TRBD1; CDR3nt: TGCGCCAGCAGCTACCCGGGACAGGGGGCGAATGAGCAGTTCTTC; CDR3aa: CASSYPGQGANEQFF
abundance: -; j_gene: TRBJ1-1; v_gene: TRBV2; d_gene: -; CDR3nt: TGTGCCAGCAGTGAAAGGCCGGCGTTAGCTTTCTTT; CDR3aa: CASSERPALAFF
abundance: -; j_gene: TRBJ2-3; v_gene: TRBV7-2; d_gene: -; CDR3nt: TGTGCCAGCGGGGCCTCGGCTCCGAAGCGGGATACGCAGTATTTT; CDR3aa: CASGASAPKRDTQYF
abundance: few; j_gene: TRBJ2-1; v_gene: TRBV9; d_gene: TRBD2; CDR3nt: TGTGCCAGCAGCGAAGCGGGGGGGCTTGATGAGCAGTTCTTC; CDR3aa: CASSEAGGLDEQFF
abundance: many; j_gene: TRBJ2-7; v_gene: TRBV29-1; d_gene: -; CDR3nt: TGCAGCGTTTTCGGAGGCACCAGCTCCTACGAGCAGTACTTC; CDR3aa: CSVFGGTSSYEQYF
abundance: many; j_gene: TRBJ2-2; v_gene: TRBV25-1; d_gene: TRBD1; CDR3nt: TGTGCCACCCTTCGGGAAGGGACAGCTAACACCGGGGAGCTGTTTTTT; CDR3aa: CATLREGTANTGELFF
abundance: -; j_gene: TRBJ2-3; v_gene: TRBV7-2; d_gene: TRBD2; CDR3nt: TGTGCCAGCAGCTTAGTTGCCGGGACTAGCGGGGCCCCAGATACGCAGTATTTT; CDR3aa: CASSLVAGTSGAPDTQYF
abundance: -; j_gene: TRBJ1-1; v_gene: TRBV7-9; d_gene: -; CDR3nt: TGTGCCATCATTGGACAGACGAACACTGAAGCTTTCTTT; CDR3aa: CAIIGQTNTEAFF
abundance: -; j_gene: TRBJ1-4; v_gene: TRBV6-5; d_gene: -; CDR3nt: TGTGCCAGCAGTTACTCTCGGGAGAGTAATGAAAAACTGTTTTTT; CDR3aa: CASSYSRESNEKLFF
abundance: -; j_gene: TRBJ2-7; v_gene: TRBV20-1; d_gene: -; CDR3nt: TGCAGTGCTCTTAGCGGACTTTCCTCCTACGAGCAGTACTTC; CDR3aa: CSALSGLSSYEQYF
abundance: few; j_gene: TRBJ2-3; v_gene: TRBV9; d_gene: TRBD1; CDR3nt: TGTGCCAGCAGCGTGGGCGCCGGGACAGCATCAGATACGCAGTATTTT; CDR3aa: CASSVGAGTASDTQYF
abundance: few; j_gene: TRBJ2-5; v_gene: TRBV20-1; d_gene: -; CDR3nt: TGCAGTGCCTCAGGGATATATCAAGAGACCCAGTACTTC; CDR3aa: CSASGIYQETQYF